These T cell receptor beta chains were read from a single sample in a study of OX40 agonist ivuxolimab in advanced cancers. TCRdb's copy holds only in-frame clones and misses some; the assay was immunoSEQ multiplex PCR. Among approximately 79,000 clones, nearly 95% were seen once, and the ten largest hold around 21%. Specimen: CD4+ or CD8+ T cells sorted from blood, collected in a trial of the OX40 agonist ivuxolimab. All receptors derive from an adult with an advanced solid tumor such as melanoma, head and neck, liver or kidney cancer. The CDR3 runs from the conserved cysteine through the conserved F or W. The D gene is left open where the match is weak. Some rows have no size entry. The others give once, few or many, or a class for an expanded clone.

TRBJ2-2 | TRBV6-1 | - | - | CASSDIRASNRELFF | TGTGCCAGCAGTGATATAAGGGCTAGTAACCGGGAGCTGTTTTTT
TRBJ2-1 | TRBV5-1 | - | TRBD2 | CASGFSGSNEQFF | TGCGCCAGCGGCTTTAGCGGGTCAAATGAGCAGTTCTTC
TRBJ2-1 | TRBV4-1 | - | TRBD2 | CAIGGEYNEQFF | TGCGCCATTGGGGGGGAATACAATGAGCAGTTCTTC
TRBJ2-7 | TRBV5-5 | once | - | CASSAGGHEQYF | TGTGCCAGCAGCGCCGGAGGGCACGAGCAGTACTTC
TRBJ2-3 | TRBV7-2 | - | - | CASSLGWDRSTDTQYF | TGTGCCAGCAGCTTAGGATGGGACCGTAGCACAGATACGCAGTATTTT
TRBJ1-4 | TRBV30 | - | - | CAWMVNEKLFF | TGTGCCTGGATGGTAAATGAAAAACTGTTTTTT
TRBJ1-1 | TRBV7-9 | - | - | CASSFPTGGENAFF | TGTGCCAGCAGCTTCCCCACGGGGGGCGAGAACGCTTTCTTT
TRBJ1-5 | TRBV27 | few | - | CASSVHSNQPQHF | TGTGCCAGCAGTGTACATAGCAATCAGCCCCAGCATTTT
TRBJ2-7 | TRBV20-1 | - | - | CSATDGYEQYF | TGCAGTGCGACGGACGGCTACGAGCAGTACTTC
TRBJ2-2 | TRBV9 | - | - | CASGGSGELFF | TGTGCCAGCGGGGGGTCCGGGGAGCTGTTTTTT
TRBJ1-2 | TRBV21-1 | - | - | CASTSLHRENSYGYTF | TGTGCCAGCACCTCCCTCCACAGGGAAAATTCCTATGGCTACACCTTC
TRBJ2-7 | TRBV11-3 | once | TRBD1 | CASSFRDRGPYEQYF | TGTGCCAGCAGCTTCCGGGACAGGGGGCCCTACGAGCAGTACTTC
TRBJ2-2 | TRBV2 | once | - | CANSGMGGELFF | TGTGCCAACTCAGGGATGGGCGGGGAGCTGTTTTTT
TRBJ1-5 | TRBV6-5 | - | - | CASSLLGGGNQPQHF | TGTGCCAGCAGCCTTCTAGGGGGGGGCAATCAGCCCCAGCATTTT
TRBJ2-1 | TRBV5-6 | - | TRBD1 | CASSSPGQVNEQFF | TGTGCCAGCAGCTCCCCTGGACAGGTCAATGAGCAGTTCTTC
TRBJ2-1 | TRBV4-1 | - | - | CASSQERGNEQFF | TGCGCCAGCAGCCAAGAACGGGGGAATGAGCAGTTCTTC
TRBJ1-2 | TRBV20-1 | - | - | CSDEGTYGYTF | TGCAGTGATGAGGGTACCTATGGCTACACCTTC
TRBJ1-2 | TRBV9 | few | - | CASSVDRNPPLNYGYTF | TGTGCCAGCAGCGTAGACAGAAATCCCCCCCTTAACTATGGCTACACCTTC
TRBJ1-4 | TRBV10-2 | - | - | CASSESRIEKLFF | TGCGCCAGCAGTGAGTCCAGGATCGAAAAACTGTTTTTT
TRBJ2-2 | TRBV7-3 | few | - | CASSGAPTGELFF | TGTGCCAGCAGCGGCGCCCCAACCGGGGAGCTGTTTTTT
TRBJ1-3 | TRBV15 | - | - | CATSGGLRDGNTIYF | TGTGCCACCAGCGGGGGGCTCCGGGACGGGAACACCATATATTTT
TRBJ2-2 | TRBV4-3 | - | - | CASSQDPGVGNTGELFF | TGCGCCAGCAGCCAAGACCCCGGGGTCGGGAACACCGGGGAGCTGTTTTTT
TRBJ2-1 | TRBV11-2 | - | TRBD1 | CASSPWTGDNEQFF | TGTGCCAGCAGCCCATGGACAGGGGACAATGAGCAGTTCTTC
TRBJ2-7 | TRBV4-1 | - | - | CASSQDRQHGSYEQYF | TGCGCCAGCAGCCAAGATAGGCAACACGGCTCCTACGAGCAGTACTTC
TRBJ2-3 | TRBV4-3 | - | - | CASSQDLTNLPDTQYF | TGCGCCAGCAGCCAAGATCTTACTAACCTCCCAGATACGCAGTATTTT
TRBJ2-1 | TRBV10-1 | - | TRBD2 | CASSEASGAYNEQFF | TGCGCCAGCAGTGAGGCTAGCGGGGCCTACAATGAGCAGTTCTTC
TRBJ1-3 | TRBV11-2 | - | - | CASRPPGGGNTIYF | TGTGCCAGCAGACCCCCCGGGGGGGGAAACACCATATATTTT
TRBJ2-4 | TRBV28 | - | - | CASSPGAKNIQYF | TGTGCCAGCTCCCCGGGAGCCAAAAACATTCAGTACTTC
TRBJ2-7 | TRBV11-2 | - | TRBD1 | CASSSPGQGVYEQYF | TGTGCCAGCAGCTCCCCGGGACAGGGTGTCTACGAGCAGTACTTC
TRBJ1-5 | TRBV27 | - | - | CASSYAPGGGQPQHF | TGTGCCAGCAGTTATGCCCCTGGGGGAGGTCAGCCCCAGCATTTT